The sequence of this T cell receptor (beta chain) was determined in a study of metastatic and nonmetastatic thyroid tumors. Background on the study: The comparison covered peripheral blood and tumor or nodule tissue in malignant and benign thyroid patients. General observations from the study: For both blood and tumor, malignant thyroid tumors reportedly showed significantly higher TCR beta diversity than benign nodules did.

CDR1 and CDR2 (germline): MDHEN, SYDVKM. This CDR3 is 16 amino acids long. V was clipped by 3 bases and J by 0 bases, with 9 bases between them. There were no patients who had received any treatment before thyroid surgery. Authors' methods: Clinicopathological groups supplied CDR3 differences that were used to build a distant-metastasis classifier for papillary thyroid cancer. TCRdb ran MiXCR on the PCR reads. What appears here as the V and J calls and clone size reflects TCRdb's work, not the paper's. The sample consists of 25,000 to 30,000 clones, 3.5% to 4% of them appearing once. This clone was seen ten or more times. The antigen is unknown.

The receptor's source is a male donor with papillary thyroid cancer or a benign thyroid nodule (not recorded which). Some clones in this sample may be carry-over from other donors' samples. The specimen sequenced was blood. V usage is TRBV28 and J usage is TRBJ1-6, with TRBD1 as a possible D gene (6 bases). CDR3 sequence (DNA): TGTGCCAGCAGTTTCAGGGGAGGCTCCTATAATTCACCCCTCCACTTT. This codes for CASSFRGGSYNSPLHF.